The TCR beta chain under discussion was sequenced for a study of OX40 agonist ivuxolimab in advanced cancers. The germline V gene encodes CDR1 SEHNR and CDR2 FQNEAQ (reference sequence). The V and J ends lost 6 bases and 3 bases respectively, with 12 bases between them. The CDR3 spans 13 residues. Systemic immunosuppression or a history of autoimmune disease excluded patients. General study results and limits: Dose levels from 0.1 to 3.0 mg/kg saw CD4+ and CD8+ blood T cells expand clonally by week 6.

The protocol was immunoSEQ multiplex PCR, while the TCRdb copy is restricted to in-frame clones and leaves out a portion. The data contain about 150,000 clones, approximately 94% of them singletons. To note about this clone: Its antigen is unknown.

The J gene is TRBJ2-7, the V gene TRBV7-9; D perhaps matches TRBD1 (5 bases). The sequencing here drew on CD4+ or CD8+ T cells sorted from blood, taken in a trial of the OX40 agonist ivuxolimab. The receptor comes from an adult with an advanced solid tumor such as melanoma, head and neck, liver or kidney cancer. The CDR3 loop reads CASRMDTNYEQYF. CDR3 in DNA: TGTGCCAGCAGGATGGACACAAACTACGAGCAGTACTTC.